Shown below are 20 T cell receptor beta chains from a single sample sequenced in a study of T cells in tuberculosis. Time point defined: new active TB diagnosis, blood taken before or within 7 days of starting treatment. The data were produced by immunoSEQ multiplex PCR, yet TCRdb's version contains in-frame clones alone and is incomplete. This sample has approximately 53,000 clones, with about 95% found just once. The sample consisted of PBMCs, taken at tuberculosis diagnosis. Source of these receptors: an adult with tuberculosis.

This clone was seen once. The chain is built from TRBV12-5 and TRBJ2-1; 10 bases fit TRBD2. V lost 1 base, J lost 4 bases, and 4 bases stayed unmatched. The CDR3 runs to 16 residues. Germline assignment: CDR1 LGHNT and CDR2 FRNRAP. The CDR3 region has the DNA TGTGCTAGTGGTTTGGAAAGCGGGAGGGATTACAATGAGCAGTTCTTC. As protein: CASGLESGRDYNEQFF.

CDR3 amino acids: CASSLREAQYF. CDR3 DNA: TGCGCCAGCAGCTTGAGAGAGGCGCAGTATTTT. This chain connects TRBV5-1 to TRBJ2-3; no firm D call. CDR1 is SGHRS and CDR2 is YFSETQ in the germline V gene. The CDR3 runs to 11 residues. V lost 1 base to trimming and J lost 10 bases, with 7 bases between them.

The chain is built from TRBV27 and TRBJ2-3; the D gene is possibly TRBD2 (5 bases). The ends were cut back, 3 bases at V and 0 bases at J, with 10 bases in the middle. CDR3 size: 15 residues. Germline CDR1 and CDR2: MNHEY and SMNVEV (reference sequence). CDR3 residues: CASSLGGYSTDTQYF. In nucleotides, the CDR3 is TGTGCCAGCAGTTTGGGCGGGTATAGCACAGATACGCAGTATTTT.

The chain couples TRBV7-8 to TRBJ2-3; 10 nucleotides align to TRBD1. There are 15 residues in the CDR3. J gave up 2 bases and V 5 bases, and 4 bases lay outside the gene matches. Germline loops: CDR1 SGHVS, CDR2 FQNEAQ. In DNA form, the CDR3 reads TGTGCCAGCAGCCCGGGGACAGGGGACACAGATACGCAGTATTTT. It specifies CASSPGTGDTDTQYF.

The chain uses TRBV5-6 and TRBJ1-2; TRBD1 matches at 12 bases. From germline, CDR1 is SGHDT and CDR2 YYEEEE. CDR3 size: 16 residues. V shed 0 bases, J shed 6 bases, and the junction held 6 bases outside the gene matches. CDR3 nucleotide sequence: TGTGCCAGCAGCTTGGATAGGGGACAGGGGGCGAATGGCTACACCTTC. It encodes CASSLDRGQGANGYTF.

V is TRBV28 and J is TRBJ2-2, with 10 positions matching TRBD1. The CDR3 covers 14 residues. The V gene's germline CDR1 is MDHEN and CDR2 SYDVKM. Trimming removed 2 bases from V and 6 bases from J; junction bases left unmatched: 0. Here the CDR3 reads CASSLDRGPGELFF. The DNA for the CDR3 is TGTGCCAGCAGTTTAGACAGGGGGCCCGGGGAGCTGTTTTTT.

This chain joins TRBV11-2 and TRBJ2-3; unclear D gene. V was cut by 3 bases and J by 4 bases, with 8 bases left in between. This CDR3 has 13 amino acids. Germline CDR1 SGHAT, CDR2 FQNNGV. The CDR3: CASSLGRPDTQYF. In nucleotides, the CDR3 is TGTGCCAGCAGCTTGGGCAGGCCAGATACGCAGTATTTT.

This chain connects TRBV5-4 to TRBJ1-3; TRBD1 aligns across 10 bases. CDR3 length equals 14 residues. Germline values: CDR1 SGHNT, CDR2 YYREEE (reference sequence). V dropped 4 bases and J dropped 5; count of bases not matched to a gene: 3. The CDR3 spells CASSKGQGRNTIYF. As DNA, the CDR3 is TGTGCCAGCAGCAAGGGACAGGGGAGAAACACCATATATTTT.

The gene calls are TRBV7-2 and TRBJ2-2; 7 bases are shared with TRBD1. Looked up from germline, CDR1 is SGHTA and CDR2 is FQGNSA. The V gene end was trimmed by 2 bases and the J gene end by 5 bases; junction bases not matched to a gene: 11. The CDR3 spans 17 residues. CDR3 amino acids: CASSLRGSGTDTGELFF. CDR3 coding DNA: TGTGCCAGCAGCTTACGGGGATCCGGGACAGATACCGGGGAGCTGTTTTTT.

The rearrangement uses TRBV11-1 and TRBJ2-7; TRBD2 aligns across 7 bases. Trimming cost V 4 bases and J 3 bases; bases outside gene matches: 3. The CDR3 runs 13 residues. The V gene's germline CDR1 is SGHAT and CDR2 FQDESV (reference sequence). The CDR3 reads CASSSPSGYEQYF. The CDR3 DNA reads TGTGCCAGCAGCTCTCCTAGCGGCTACGAGCAGTACTTC.

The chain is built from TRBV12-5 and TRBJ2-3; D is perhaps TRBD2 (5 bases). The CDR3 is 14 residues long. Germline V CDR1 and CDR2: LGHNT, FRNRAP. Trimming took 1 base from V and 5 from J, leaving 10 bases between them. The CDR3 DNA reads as TGTGCTAGTGGTTTGGCGGGGAGATTAGATACGCAGTATTTT. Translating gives CASGLAGRLDTQYF.

The CDR3 here is CASSFQTGGRETQYF. The CDR3 DNA reads TGTGCCAGCAGCTTCCAGACAGGGGGCCGGGAGACCCAGTACTTC. The chain recombines TRBV7-2 with TRBJ2-5, with TRBD1 matching 10 bases. The CDR3 has 15 residues. The V and J ends lost 3 bases and 5 bases, in that order; junction bases with no gene match: 6. Per germline, CDR1 SGHTA and CDR2 FQGNSA.

DNA of the CDR3: TGTGCCAGCAGCCTAGCCGGGACAGGCGCCGCTAACTATGGCTACACCTTC. The encoded protein is CASSLAGTGAANYGYTF. V gene TRBV11-2 combines with J gene TRBJ1-2; TRBD1 aligns across 8 bases. The CDR3 runs 17 residues. Losses at the gene ends were 5 bases for V and 0 bases for J; bases not matched to a gene: 11. Germline-derived CDR1 and CDR2 are SGHAT and FQNNGV.

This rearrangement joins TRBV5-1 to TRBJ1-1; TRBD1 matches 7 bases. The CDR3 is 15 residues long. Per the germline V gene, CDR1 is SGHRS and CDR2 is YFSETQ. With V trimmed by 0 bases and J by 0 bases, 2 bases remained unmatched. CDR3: CASSLDGTVNTEAFF. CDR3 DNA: TGCGCCAGCAGCTTGGACGGGACAGTGAACACTGAAGCTTTCTTT.

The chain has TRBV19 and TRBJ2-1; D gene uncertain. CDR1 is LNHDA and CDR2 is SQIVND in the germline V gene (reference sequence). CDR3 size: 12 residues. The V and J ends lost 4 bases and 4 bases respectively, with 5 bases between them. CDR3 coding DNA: TGTGCCAGTAGTACCCTTTACAATGAGCAGTTCTTC. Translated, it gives CASSTLYNEQFF. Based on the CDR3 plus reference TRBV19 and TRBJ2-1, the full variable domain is DGGITQSPKYLFRKEGQNVTLSCEQNLNHDAMYWYRQDPGQGLRLIYYSQIVNDFQKGDIAEGYSVSREKKESFPLTVTSAQKNPTAFYLCASSTLYNEQFFGPGTRLTVL.

The CDR3 spells CATTTRSNQPQHF. In DNA, the CDR3 is TGTGCCACAACTACCCGGAGCAATCAGCCCCAGCATTTT. The chain links TRBV28 to TRBJ1-5; D gene unclear. The CDR3 runs 13 residues. V shed 10 bases and J shed 1 base, with 11 bases lying between them. Germline CDR1 reads MDHEN; CDR2 reads SYDVKM. The whole variable domain, remainder taken from reference TRBV28 and TRBJ1-5, is DVKVTQSSRYLVKRTGEKVFLECVQDMDHENMFWYRQDPGLGLRLIYFSYDVKMKEKGDIPEGYSVSREKKERFSLILESASTNQTSMYLCATTTRSNQPQHFGDGTRLSIL.

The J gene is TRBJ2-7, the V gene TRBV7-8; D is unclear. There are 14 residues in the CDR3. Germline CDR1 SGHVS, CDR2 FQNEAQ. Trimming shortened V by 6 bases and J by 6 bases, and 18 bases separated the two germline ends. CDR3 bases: TGTGCCAGCAGTCCTCAGACGGTGACGGGCGAGCAGTACTTC. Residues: CASSPQTVTGEQYF.

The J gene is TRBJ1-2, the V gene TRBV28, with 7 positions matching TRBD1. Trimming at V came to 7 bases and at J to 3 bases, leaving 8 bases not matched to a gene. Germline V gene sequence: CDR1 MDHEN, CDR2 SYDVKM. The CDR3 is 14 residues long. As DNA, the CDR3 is TGTGCCAGCACCGCCCTCGGGACAGACTATGGCTACACCTTC. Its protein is CASTALGTDYGYTF.

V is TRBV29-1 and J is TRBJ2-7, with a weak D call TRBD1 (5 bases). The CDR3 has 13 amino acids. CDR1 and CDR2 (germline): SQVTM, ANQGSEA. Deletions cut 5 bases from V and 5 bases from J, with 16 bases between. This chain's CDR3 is CSVRIFQGNEQYF. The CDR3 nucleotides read TGCAGCGTTCGAATATTCCAGGGTAACGAGCAGTACTTC.

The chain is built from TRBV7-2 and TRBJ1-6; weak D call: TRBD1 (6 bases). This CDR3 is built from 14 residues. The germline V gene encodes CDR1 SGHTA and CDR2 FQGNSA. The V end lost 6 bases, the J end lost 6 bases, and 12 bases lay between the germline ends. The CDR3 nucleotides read TGTGCCAGCAGTCAGGACAGTGGTAATTCACCCCTCCACTTT. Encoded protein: CASSQDSGNSPLHF.